These T cell receptor beta chains were read from a single sample in a study of T cell responses to AZD1222 COVID-19 vaccine. TCRdb's table, derived via immunoSEQ multiplex PCR, lists solely in-frame clones and lacks some. The repertoire holds some 180,000 clones, with about nine tenths as singletons. The starting material was peripheral blood, obtained 28 days after the second AZD1222 dose. All receptors come from an adult who received the AZD1222 COVID-19 vaccine. CDR3s include the opening cysteine and the closing phenylalanine or tryptophan. Fields, in order: D gene, clone size, V gene, J gene, CDR3 DNA, CDR3 protein. D genes are given only for firm matches. The size of a clone is reported for some rows only, either as once, few or many, or as a class for expanded clones.

>.|.|TRBV5-4|TRBJ1-1
TGTGCCAGCAGCTTGCAAACAGCGAACACTGAAGCTTTCTTT
CASSLQTANTEAFF
>.|.|TRBV4-3|TRBJ2-7
TGCGCCAGCAGCCAAGAGGCCGCGGGACTAGGGGGCCGCGAGCAGTACTTC
CASSQEAAGLGGREQYF
>.|.|TRBV9|TRBJ1-2
TGTGCCAGCAGCGCCCTACACGGGGTGGAAGGCTACACCTTC
CASSALHGVEGYTF
>.|.|TRBV10-3|TRBJ2-3
TGTGCCATCAGTGAGCATTCATCTATGGAAGATACGCAGTATTTT
CAISEHSSMEDTQYF
>TRBD2|.|TRBV5-1|TRBJ2-3
TGCGCCAGTAGACTTGGACTAGCGGGAGCCCCAGATACGCAGTATTTT
CASRLGLAGAPDTQYF
>TRBD2|.|TRBV6-5|TRBJ2-1
TGTGCCAGCAAAGGGAGCGGGAGACCGAATGAGCAGTTCTTC
CASKGSGRPNEQFF
>.|.|TRBV9|TRBJ2-5
TGTGCCAGCAGCGTAGGTGTACAGGAACAAGAGACCCAGTACTTC
CASSVGVQEQETQYF
>TRBD1|.|TRBV19|TRBJ1-6
TGTGCCAGTAGTATACCGGGACAGAGCTCCTATAATTCACCCCTCCACTTT
CASSIPGQSSYNSPLHF
>.|.|TRBV19|TRBJ2-3
TGTGCCAGTGGAAGTGGGGGGGCCCGCACAGATACGCAGTATTTT
CASGSGGARTDTQYF
>.|.|TRBV19|TRBJ2-4
TGTGCCAGTAGTGAACCCGGGACACTCCTAGCCAAAAACATTCAGTACTTC
CASSEPGTLLAKNIQYF
>TRBD1|.|TRBV5-4|TRBJ1-1
TGTGCCAGCAGCTTGCCCGGGACAGCCCAGAACACTGAAGCTTTCTTT
CASSLPGTAQNTEAFF
>TRBD1|.|TRBV19|TRBJ1-4
TGTGCCAGTAGTAGGGCAGGGGGCGAAAAACTGTTTTTT
CASSRAGGEKLFF
>.|.|TRBV10-3|TRBJ1-2
TGTGCCATCACCCCGAGGGAAACCTATGGCTACACCTTC
CAITPRETYGYTF
>TRBD2|.|TRBV10-3|TRBJ2-3
TGTGCCATCAGTGTATTAGCGGGGGGGGAAGATACGCAGTATTTT
CAISVLAGGEDTQYF
>.|.|TRBV5-1|TRBJ2-3
TGCGCCAGCAGCTTGGATTTAGATACGCAGTATTTT
CASSLDLDTQYF
>.|.|TRBV4-3|TRBJ1-4
TGCGCCAGCAGCCCCAGGTTGATTGAAAAACTGTTTTTT
CASSPRLIEKLFF
>.|.|TRBV11-2|TRBJ2-2
TGTGCCTTTGTAGGTCGCGACTACCCCACCGGGGAGCTGTTTTTT
CAFVGRDYPTGELFF
>TRBD1|.|TRBV29-1|TRBJ1-1
TGCAGCCGAGGACAGGTGATGAACACTGAAGCTTTCTTT
CSRGQVMNTEAFF
>.|.|TRBV4-2|TRBJ2-1
TGTGCCAGCAGCCAAGACGAGACAGGAGACAATGAGCAGTTCTTC
CASSQDETGDNEQFF
>.|.|TRBV30|TRBJ1-5
TGTGCCTGGAGTCGCACCACTTTTACAGAGAGCAATCAGCCCCAGCATTTT
CAWSRTTFTESNQPQHF
>TRBD1|few|TRBV5-1|TRBJ1-4
TGCGCCAGCAGCACCCTACAGGGGATTAATGAAAAACTGTTTTTT
CASSTLQGINEKLFF
>TRBD1|.|TRBV5-4|TRBJ2-7
TGTGCCAGCAGCTTGGCCGGGCAGGGGGCGATCGAGCAGTACTTC
CASSLAGQGAIEQYF
>.|.|TRBV9|TRBJ1-1
TGTGCCAGCAGCGTTCGGGGGAACACTGAAGCTTTCTTT
CASSVRGNTEAFF
>.|.|TRBV6-5|TRBJ2-2
TGTGCCAGCAGTTACTCGCGCCCGAACACCGGGGAGCTGTTTTTT
CASSYSRPNTGELFF
>.|.|TRBV6-5|TRBJ2-7
TGTGCCAGCAGTTACTCGAATCCGTTTGCGCTCTACGAGCAGTACTTC
CASSYSNPFALYEQYF
>TRBD1|.|TRBV5-1|TRBJ1-3
TGCGCCAGCAGCAGAACGGGACAGCGCTCTGGAAACACCATATATTTT
CASSRTGQRSGNTIYF
>.|.|TRBV28|TRBJ2-1
TGTGCCAGCAGTTTGGATTCCTACAATGAGCAGTTCTTC
CASSLDSYNEQFF
>TRBD1|once|TRBV6-2/TRBV6-3|TRBJ1-2
TGTGCCAGCAGTTCCCGGACAGGTCTTAACTATGGCTACACCTTC
CASSSRTGLNYGYTF